This TCR beta chain was captured by sequencing in a study of beta chain features in type 1 diabetes. Every bit of the isolated RNA underwent reverse transcription, so sequencing read expressed TCRB transcripts. Assay used: immunoSEQ multiplex PCR; TCRdb lists only in-frame clones, some missing. The sample has 130,000 to 150,000 clones, 7% to 10% seen once. The length of the CDR3 is 14 residues. Germline V gene sequence: CDR1 SGHRS, CDR2 YFSETQ. V was clipped by 4 bases and J by 0 bases, with 8 bases between them. This clone was found a few times. The chain employs TRBV5-1 and TRBJ1-5; D call uncertain. The clonotype was recovered from a man aged 18 to 30 in good health. Sequenced: central memory CD4+ T cells from blood. CDR3 bases: TGCGCCAGCAGCCTGGAATATAGCAATCAGCCCCAGCATTTT. This gives the protein CASSLEYSNQPQHF.